Detailed here is one T cell receptor (beta chain). Its target antigen remains unknown. No per-base quality is available; no much larger clone lies one base away. The data belong to a study of chronic HIV infection and antiretroviral therapy (dated by TCRdb to about 2015). Libraries were built with 5' RACE. Data came from an Illumina MiSeq. The public reads were reanalyzed by TCRdb: fastp trimming at Q25, MiXCR alignment, in-frame beta chains only. Rows merge per CDR3 protein into single entries with the most common DNA and genes. This sample has 40,000 to 60,000 distinct CDR3 sequences in its table, and 19% of those were observed once. 2.8% of the sample lies in the top ten. The receptor was isolated from an adult who had HIV and had not received antiretroviral therapy, or was an uninfected healthy control (not recorded which). Sequenced: peripheral blood.

The bases read TGTGCCACCAGTGATTTAAACAGGAGCCCCGGGGAGCTGTTTTTT. This encodes CATSDLNRSPGELFF. The sequence links TRBV24-1 to TRBJ2-2, with TRBD1 as a weak D call on 5 bases. From its cysteine to its phenylalanine, the CDR3 spans 15 amino acids. Just the 45-base CDR3 DNA is kept, in frame starting at base 1. As encoded in the germline V gene, CDR1 is KGHDR while CDR2 is SFDVKD. V was cut back by 1 base and J by 6 bases, leaving a gap of 11 bases between them.